This T cell receptor (beta chain) was captured in a study of glioma-infiltrating T cells after dendritic cell vaccination. Specified time point: after dendritic cell vaccination, including at tumor progression/relapse. Fresh-frozen tumor tissue and more than two years of survival data were available for all. CDR1 LNHDA and CDR2 SQIVND come from the germline V gene (reference sequence). The CDR3 consists of 15 residues. The V gene end was trimmed by 4 bases and the J gene end by 2 bases; junction bases not matched to a gene: 7. Profiling relied on immunoSEQ multiplex PCR, and the TCRdb table lists in-frame clones only, not all of them. This sample carries about 91,000 clones, 75% to 90% of them seen once, and the ten largest clones take 2% to 2.5%.

The specimen was blood, collected after dendritic cell vaccination. The chain has TRBV19 and TRBJ2-7; 8 bases line up with TRBD1. The receptor was isolated from a human donor with glioblastoma. The CDR3 loop is CASSTGQGETYEQYF. As DNA, the CDR3 is TGTGCCAGTAGTACCGGACAGGGCGAAACCTACGAGCAGTACTTC.